This T cell receptor (beta chain) derives from a study of T cells in Graves' hyperthyroidism and ophthalmopathy. Exclusion of a patient resulted from uncontrolled infection, other autoimmune disease, pregnancy or lactation. This clonotype has at least ten counts. No antigen is known for it. The source material, RNA transcripts, was used to amplify TCR beta CDR3 regions. The primer set for the first-round RT-PCR of the TCR CDR3 was HTBI. TCRdb reprocessed the multiplex PCR reads with MiXCR, giving one entry per CDR3 protein. The sample records under 350,000 distinct CDR3 sequences, over 15% being singletons. Broader study findings: It was a median approximately 6.9 months before onset that the model predicted ophthalmopathy.

Sequences were obtained from blood. The source is a woman between 55 and 75 years old with Graves' ophthalmopathy.

The CDR3 reads CASSLLAGEASVKNIQYF. The CDR3 bases are TGTGCCAGCAGCTTACTCGCGGGAGAAGCATCAGTCAAAAACATTCAGTACTTC. The genes are TRBV11-2 and TRBJ2-4; the match to TRBD2 covers 7 bases. With 2 bases clipped from V and 3 bases from J, the junction kept 13 bases outside the gene matches. Germline lookup yields CDR1 SGHAT and CDR2 FQNNGV. The CDR3 sequence is 18 residues long.